The source of this T cell receptor (beta chain) is a study of long-term antiretroviral therapy in people with HIV. Findings and caveats of the study: Pre-ART clonal expansions dominated every time point's repertoire. CDR3 length ranges were narrower in HIV repertoires than in controls.

Running of the v3.0 immunoSEQ assay took place at survey level. Only in-frame clones appear in the TCRdb table, and some are missing; sequencing was by immunoSEQ multiplex PCR. This sample yields 20,000 to 25,000 clones, of which roughly 80% are seen a single time; around 20% belongs to the top ten. Comments on this clone: The antigen remains undetermined.

V was shortened by 3 bases and J by 3 bases, with 11 bases between the two germline ends. The CDR3 sequence is 14 residues long. In germline, CDR1 is SGHTA, CDR2 FQGNSA. The gene calls are TRBV7-2 and TRBJ1-2; a possible D gene is TRBD1 (5 bases). The starting material was unsorted PBMCs, obtained 0.5 years before starting antiretroviral therapy. The TCR sequence derives from a man aged 40-49 years with HIV. The chain's CDR3 is CASSFRAGDYGYTF. For the CDR3, the DNA is TGTGCCAGCAGCTTCAGGGCGGGAGACTATGGCTACACCTTC.